This is a list of T cell receptor beta chains from one sample in a study of blood T cell repertoires in COVID-19. Sequenced by immunoSEQ multiplex PCR; TCRdb stores in-frame clones only, minus some. The table lists approximately 160,000 clones, less than 90% of them singletons, with roughly 8.6% in the top ten. Material for sequencing was PBMCs or T cells enriched from blood (not recorded which). The receptors come from a woman in her forties or fifties who had recovered from COVID-19. CDR3s include the opening cysteine and the closing phenylalanine or tryptophan. Fields, in order: V gene, clone size, J gene, D gene, CDR3 protein, CDR3 DNA. The D gene is left open where the match is weak. Size is stated for part of the rows, as once, few or many counts, or as a class when the clone is expanded.

TRBV6-5	-	TRBJ2-7	TRBD1	CASSGTGLREQYF	TGTGCCAGCAGCGGGACAGGTCTCAGGGAGCAGTACTTC
TRBV27	-	TRBJ1-2	TRBD1	CASSFTGGVRNYGYTF	TGTGCCAGCAGTTTCACAGGGGGGGTTAGAAACTATGGCTACACCTTC
TRBV6-5	-	TRBJ2-7	-	CASSTPGLSFYEQYF	TGTGCCAGCAGTACCCCCGGTCTTTCTTTCTACGAGCAGTACTTC
TRBV19	-	TRBJ2-7	-	CASSITGVGYEQYF	TGTGCCAGTAGTATCACGGGAGTTGGGTACGAGCAGTACTTC
TRBV3-1/TRBV3-2	-	TRBJ2-1	TRBD2	CASSQDPLAGGPEFF	TGTGCCAGCAGCCAAGATCCTCTAGCGGGAGGGCCCGAGTTCTTC
TRBV3-1/TRBV3-2	-	TRBJ2-3	-	CASSQDLPGITDTQYF	TGTGCCAGCAGCCAAGATCTGCCGGGGATCACAGATACGCAGTATTTT
TRBV12-3/TRBV12-4	-	TRBJ2-2	TRBD1	CASSVQGSGELFF	TGTGCCAGCAGTGTACAGGGGAGCGGGGAGCTGTTTTTT
TRBV5-6	-	TRBJ1-5	-	CASSPGRKRGYQPQHF	TGTGCCAGCAGCCCCGGCCGCAAAAGGGGGTATCAGCCCCAGCATTTT
TRBV28	few	TRBJ2-7	-	CASSYRVEQYF	TGTGCCAGCTCTTACAGGGTCGAGCAGTACTTC
TRBV13	-	TRBJ2-7	-	CASSSYRDEQYF	TGTGCCAGCAGCTCTTACAGGGACGAGCAGTACTTC
TRBV7-9	-	TRBJ2-1	TRBD2	CASSQRTSGSNEQFF	TGTGCCAGCAGCCAGCGGACTAGCGGGTCCAATGAGCAGTTCTTC
TRBV7-9	-	TRBJ2-7	TRBD1	CASSPGTGTGEQYF	TGTGCCAGCAGCCCCGGGACAGGGACGGGTGAGCAGTACTTC